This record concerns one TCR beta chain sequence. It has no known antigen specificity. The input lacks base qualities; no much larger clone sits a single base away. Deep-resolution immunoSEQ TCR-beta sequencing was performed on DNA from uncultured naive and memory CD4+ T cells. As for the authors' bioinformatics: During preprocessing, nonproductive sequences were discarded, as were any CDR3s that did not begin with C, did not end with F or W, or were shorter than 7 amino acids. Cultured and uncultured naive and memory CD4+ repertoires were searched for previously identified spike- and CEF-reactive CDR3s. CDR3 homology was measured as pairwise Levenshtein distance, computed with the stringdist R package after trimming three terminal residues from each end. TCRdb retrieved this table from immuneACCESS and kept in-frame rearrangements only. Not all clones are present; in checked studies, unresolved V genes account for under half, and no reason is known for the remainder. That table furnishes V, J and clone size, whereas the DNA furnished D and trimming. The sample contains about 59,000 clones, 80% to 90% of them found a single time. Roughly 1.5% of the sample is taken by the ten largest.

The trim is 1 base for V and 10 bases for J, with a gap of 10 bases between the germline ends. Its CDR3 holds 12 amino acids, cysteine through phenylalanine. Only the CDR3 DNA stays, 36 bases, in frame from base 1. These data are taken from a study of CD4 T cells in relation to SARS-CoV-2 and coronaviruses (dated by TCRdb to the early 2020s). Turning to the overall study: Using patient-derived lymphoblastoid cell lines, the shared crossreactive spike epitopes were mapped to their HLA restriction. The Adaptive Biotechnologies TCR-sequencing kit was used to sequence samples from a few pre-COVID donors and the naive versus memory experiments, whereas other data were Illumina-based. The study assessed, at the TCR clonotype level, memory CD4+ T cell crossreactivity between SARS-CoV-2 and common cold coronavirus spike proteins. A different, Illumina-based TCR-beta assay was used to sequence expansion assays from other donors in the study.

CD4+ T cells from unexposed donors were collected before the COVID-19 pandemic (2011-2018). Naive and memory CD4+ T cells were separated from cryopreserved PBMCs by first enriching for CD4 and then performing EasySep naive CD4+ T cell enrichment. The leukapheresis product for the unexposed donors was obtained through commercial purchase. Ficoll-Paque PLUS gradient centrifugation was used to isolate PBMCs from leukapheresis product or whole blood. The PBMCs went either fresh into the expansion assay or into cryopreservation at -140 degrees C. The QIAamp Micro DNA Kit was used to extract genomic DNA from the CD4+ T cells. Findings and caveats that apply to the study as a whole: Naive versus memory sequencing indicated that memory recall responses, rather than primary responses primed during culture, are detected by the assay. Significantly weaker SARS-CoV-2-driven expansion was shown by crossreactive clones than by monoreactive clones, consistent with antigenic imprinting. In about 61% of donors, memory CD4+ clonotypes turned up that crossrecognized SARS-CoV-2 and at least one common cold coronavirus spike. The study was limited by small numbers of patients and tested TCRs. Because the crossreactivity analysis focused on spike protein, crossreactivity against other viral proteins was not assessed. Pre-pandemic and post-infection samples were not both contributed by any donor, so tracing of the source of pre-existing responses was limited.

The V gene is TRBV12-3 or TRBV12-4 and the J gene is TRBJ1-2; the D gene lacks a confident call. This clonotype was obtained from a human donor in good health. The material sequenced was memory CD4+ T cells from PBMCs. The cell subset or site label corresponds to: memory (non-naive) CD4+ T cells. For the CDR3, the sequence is CASSLGIGDYTF. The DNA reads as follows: TGTGCCAGCAGTTTAGGGATTGGGGACTACACCTTC.